One and the same sample provided the 29 T cell receptor beta chains below, sequenced in a study of blood T cell repertoires in COVID-19. This table comes from immunoSEQ multiplex PCR, and its TCRdb copy is limited to in-frame clones, with some not included. Here the sample spans 130,000 to 150,000 clones, around nine tenths being singletons. The sample was PBMCs or T cells enriched from blood (not recorded which). Source of these receptors: a young woman with acute COVID-19.

The CDR3 spells CAIRATSGKVPGELFF. In DNA, the CDR3 is TGTGCCATCAGGGCGACTAGCGGGAAGGTTCCCGGGGAGCTGTTTTTT. This chain connects TRBV10-3 to TRBJ2-2; 11 positions agree with TRBD2. CDR1 and CDR2 from the germline V gene are ENHRY and SYGVKD. The ends lost 6 bases at V and 6 bases at J; junction bases unmatched: 9. There are 16 residues in the CDR3.

The chain uses TRBV7-2 and TRBJ2-7; D possibly corresponds to TRBD2 (5 bases). The CDR3 is made up of 14 amino acids. V was pared by 5 bases and J by 4 bases, with 15 bases between. CDR1 and CDR2 (germline): SGHTA, FQGNSA. The CDR3 here is CASSVGKGGYEQYF. DNA for the CDR3: TGTGCCAGCAGCGTCGGGAAAGGCGGGTACGAGCAGTACTTC.

The chain combines TRBV5-5 with TRBJ2-1; D might be TRBD1 (7 bases). V gave up 4 bases and J gave up 12 bases, with 11 bases separating them. CDR1 and CDR2 from the germline V gene are SGHKS and YYEKEE (reference sequence). CDR3 length: 11 amino acids. The CDR3 here is CASSRRDRQFF. The CDR3 coding sequence is TGTGCCAGCAGCAGGAGGGACAGGCAGTTCTTC.

The chain has TRBV7-2 and TRBJ1-1; TRBD1 matches 7 bases. CDR3 size: 12 residues. Trimming took 6 bases from V and 12 from J; bases not matched to a gene: 10. The germline V gene has CDR1 SGHTA and CDR2 FQGNSA. CDR3 protein: CASRGETGRTFF. In DNA form, the CDR3 reads TGTGCCAGCAGGGGGGAGACAGGGAGAACTTTCTTT.

The chain has TRBV10-3 and TRBJ1-1; no definite D call. CDR3 length equals 15 residues. The V gene's germline CDR1 is ENHRY and CDR2 SYGVKD. V was clipped by 4 bases and J by 2 bases, with 14 bases between them. This CDR3 is CAISVGGVGNTEAFF. CDR3 nucleotide sequence: TGTGCCATCAGTGTGGGAGGAGTTGGTAACACTGAAGCTTTCTTT.

The V call is TRBV7-8, the J call TRBJ2-5; TRBD2 aligns across 7 bases. This CDR3 contains 17 residues. CDR1 and CDR2 from the germline V gene are SGHVS and FQNEAQ. The V segment lost 5 bases and the J segment 7 bases; nucleotides outside the gene matches: 19. The chain's CDR3 is CASSAAGSRDYQRTQYF. The CDR3 bases are TGTGCCAGCAGCGCCGCCGGGAGCCGGGACTACCAAAGGACCCAGTACTTC.

The chain has TRBV12-3 or TRBV12-4 and TRBJ2-7; maybe TRBD1 (6 bases). This CDR3 contains 13 residues. V lost 5 bases and J lost 7, with 15 bases in between. The CDR3 region has the DNA TGTGCCAGCAGTCCACAGGGATTCGGGGAGCAGTACTTC. Translation gives CASSPQGFGEQYF.

The V call is TRBV24-1, the J call TRBJ2-2, with 9 bases lining up with TRBD1. J lost 4 bases, V lost 3 bases, and 5 bases had no gene match. The CDR3 length is 16 residues. Per the germline V gene, CDR1 is KGHDR and CDR2 is SFDVKD. CDR3 sequence (DNA): TGTGCCACCAGTGATGTTACGGACAGGGGCACCGGGGAGCTGTTTTTT. As protein: CATSDVTDRGTGELFF.

The chain carries TRBV28 and TRBJ1-1; tentatively, D is TRBD1 (6 bases). V was clipped by 2 bases and J by 1 base, with 14 bases between them. Per the germline V gene, CDR1 is MDHEN and CDR2 is SYDVKM. The CDR3 extends over 16 amino acids. The chain's CDR3 is CASSLEGGVGNTEAFF. The CDR3 nucleotides are TGTGCCAGCAGTTTAGAAGGGGGTGTCGGGAACACTGAAGCTTTCTTT.

The V and J genes are TRBV4-1 and TRBJ2-1; 7 bases match TRBD2. J was trimmed by 9 bases and V by 2 bases; bases with no gene match: 7. CDR1 is MGHRA and CDR2 is YSYEKL in the germline V gene. This CDR3 spans 14 amino acids. The CDR3 nucleotides are TGCGCCAGCAGCCAATTTTCGTCGGGGGGTGAGCAGTTCTTC. Protein sequence: CASSQFSSGGEQFF.

This chain joins TRBV5-1 and TRBJ2-7, with TRBD1 matching 9 bases. V dropped 4 bases and J dropped 4; count of bases not matched to a gene: 3. CDR1 SGHRS and CDR2 YFSETQ come from the germline V gene. This CDR3 is 13 amino acids long. This CDR3 is CASSSGQGYEQYF. The CDR3 DNA sequence: TGCGCCAGCAGCAGCGGACAGGGGTACGAGCAGTACTTC. Full variable domain (remainder filled in from reference TRBV5-1 and TRBJ2-7): KAGVTQTPRYLIKTRGQQVTLSCSPISGHRSVSWYQQTPGQGLQFLFEYFSETQRNKGNFPGRFSGRQFSNSRSEMNVSTLELGDSALYLCASSSGQGYEQYFGPGTRLTVT.

This clone was counted a single time. The rearrangement links TRBV19 to TRBJ1-1; D unclear. Trimming pared 1 base from V and 0 bases from J, leaving 12 bases between. The CDR3 has 16 amino acids. Germline V gives CDR1 LNHDA, CDR2 SQIVND (reference sequence). The CDR3 region is CASSIGGLSLNTEAFF. The CDR3, as DNA: TGTGCCAGTAGTATAGGCGGTCTAAGCTTGAACACTGAAGCTTTCTTT.

The V call is TRBV5-4, the J call TRBJ2-1, with D possibly being TRBD2 (5 bases). V gave up 10 bases and J gave up 7 bases, with 24 bases separating them. This CDR3 region has 15 residues. Germline CDR1 SGHNT, CDR2 YYREEE (reference sequence). The chain's CDR3 is CASVDRASGRNEQFF. Here the CDR3 DNA reads TGTGCCTCCGTAGATAGGGCGTCGGGAAGGAATGAGCAGTTCTTC.

The chain couples TRBV7-2 to TRBJ2-1; 8 bases fit TRBD2. CDR3 size: 15 residues. CDR1 is SGHTA, CDR2 FQGNSA, per germline. With V trimmed by 1 base and J by 4 bases, 3 bases remained unmatched. The CDR3 is CASSLVAGRYNEQFF. In nucleotides, the CDR3 is TGTGCCAGCAGCTTAGTAGCGGGAAGGTACAATGAGCAGTTCTTC.

Here the CDR3 DNA reads TGTGCCAGCAAATTTGGCAGGACAGACACTGAAGCTTTCTTT. Protein: CASKFGRTDTEAFF. The V and J genes are TRBV2 and TRBJ1-1, with TRBD1 as a possible D gene (6 bases). CDR1 is SNHLY, CDR2 FYNNEI, per germline. V lost 7 bases and J 3 bases, leaving 15 bases between the germline ends. This CDR3 has 14 amino acids.

The chain combines TRBV27 with TRBJ1-2, with 8 bases fitting TRBD1. Germline-derived CDR1 and CDR2 are MNHEY and SMNVEV (reference sequence). V gave up 4 bases and J gave up 2 bases; unmatched junction bases: 6. CDR3 length equals 15 residues. The CDR3 sequence: CASSWGQEDNYGYTF. In DNA, the CDR3 is TGTGCCAGCAGTTGGGGACAGGAGGACAACTATGGCTACACCTTC.

Worth noting for this clone: At one end, the junction sequence differs from germline, possibly due to a read error. V and J are TRBV6-2 or TRBV6-3 and TRBJ2-2, with 7 bases identical to TRBD1. Germline-derived CDR1 and CDR2 are MNHEY and SVGEGT. This CDR3 has 15 amino acids. The CDR3 DNA reads as TGTGCCAGCAGCTTACAGGGGACGAAGACCGGGGAGCTGTTTTTT. Its protein is CASSLQGTKTGELFF.

This sequence joins TRBV5-5 and TRBJ2-1, with a weak D call TRBD2 (6 bases). With 4 bases removed from V and 6 bases from J, the gap between germline ends came to 14 bases. The CDR3 spans 14 residues. Germline V gene lookup returns CDR1 SGHKS and CDR2 YYEKEE (reference sequence). The CDR3 DNA reads TGTGCCAGCAGCAGCGTTTCTAGCGCCAATGAGCAGTTCTTC. This encodes CASSSVSSANEQFF.

The V call is TRBV10-2, the J call TRBJ1-6; TRBD1 matches 7 bases. Germline V CDR1 and CDR2: WSHSY, SAAADI. The CDR3 runs 17 residues. The junction had 2 bases not matched to a gene; V was cut back by 0 bases and J by 0 bases. The CDR3 reads CASSESGQLSYNSPLHF. CDR3 sequence (DNA): TGCGCCAGCAGTGAGTCGGGACAGCTCTCCTATAATTCACCCCTCCACTTT.

The rearrangement links TRBV6-2 or TRBV6-3 to TRBJ2-3; tentatively, D is TRBD2 (6 bases). V was trimmed by 4 bases and J by 2 bases, leaving 22 bases between them. This CDR3 contains 18 residues. Germline V lookup: CDR1 MNHEY, CDR2 SVGEGT. CDR3 nucleotide sequence: TGTGCCAGCAGTTTCGGGGGTGAGGCCTACCCCTACACAGATACGCAGTATTTT. Amino acid sequence: CASSFGGEAYPYTDTQYF.

This clone was detected only a few times. CDR3: CASSYSGRATGELFF. In DNA form, the CDR3 reads TGTGCCAGCAGTTACTCCGGGAGGGCCACCGGGGAGCTGTTTTTT. V gene TRBV6-2 or TRBV6-3 combines with J gene TRBJ2-2; 8 bases agree with TRBD2. Trimming removed 0 bases from V and 4 bases from J; junction bases left unmatched: 1. Germline-derived CDR1 and CDR2 are MNHEY and SVGEGT. This CDR3 contains 15 residues.

The chain uses TRBV30 and TRBJ2-7; the match to TRBD2 covers 14 bases. The CDR3 contains 15 residues. V shed 3 bases, J shed 4 bases, and the junction held 5 bases outside the gene matches. The germline V gene has CDR1 GTSNPN and CDR2 SVGIG (reference sequence). CDR3 residues: CAWSGTSGSSYEQYF. Here the CDR3 DNA reads TGTGCCTGGAGCGGGACTAGCGGGAGTTCGTACGAGCAGTACTTC.

The V call is TRBV18, the J call TRBJ1-2, with 8 bases matching TRBD1. V lost 2 bases to trimming and J lost 3 bases; unmatched junction nucleotides: 2. Germline CDR1 KGHSH, CDR2 LQKENI. CDR3 length: 14 residues. CDR3 DNA sequence: TGTGCCAGCTCACCAGCGACAGGGGACTATGGCTACACCTTC. Translated, it gives CASSPATGDYGYTF.

Only one count was recorded for this clone. The genes are TRBV5-4 and TRBJ1-6; D is unresolved. The CDR3 runs to 13 residues. With 7 bases removed from V and 1 base from J, the gap between germline ends came to 6 bases. Germline V CDR1 and CDR2: SGHNT, YYREEE (reference sequence). The CDR3 region is CASGESYNSPLHF. DNA of the CDR3: TGTGCCAGCGGAGAGTCCTATAATTCACCCCTCCACTTT.

The chain carries TRBV30 and TRBJ1-5; 7 positions agree with TRBD1. V was clipped by 2 bases and J by 0 bases; unmatched bases: 7. This CDR3 spans 16 amino acids. The V gene's germline CDR1 is GTSNPN and CDR2 SVGIG (reference sequence). CDR3 residues: CAWSPRRQGSNQPQHF. The CDR3 DNA is TGTGCCTGGAGTCCCCGTCGACAGGGTAGCAATCAGCCCCAGCATTTT.

The V gene is TRBV14, the J gene TRBJ1-3; possibly TRBD1 for D (5 bases). The CDR3 contains 17 residues. CDR1 and CDR2 (germline): SGHDN, FVKESK. Trimming removed 0 bases from V and 4 bases from J, with 16 bases in between. This CDR3 reads CASSQDRPLQVGNTIYF. For the CDR3, the DNA is TGTGCCAGCAGCCAAGATAGGCCTTTACAGGTAGGAAACACCATATATTTT.

V gene TRBV27 combines with J gene TRBJ2-7; possibly TRBD2 for D (5 bases). The V end lost 2 bases, the J end lost 0 bases, and 11 bases lay between the germline ends. In germline, CDR1 is MNHEY, CDR2 SMNVEV (reference sequence). This CDR3 spans 15 amino acids. The CDR3 protein is CASSLRGPSSYEQYF. The CDR3 DNA reads TGTGCCAGCAGTTTACGGGGTCCCAGCTCCTACGAGCAGTACTTC.

The chain joins TRBV19 to TRBJ2-7; TRBD1 is a possible D gene (6 bases). Between the trimmed V and J ends, which lost 3 bases and 1 base, there was a span of 19 bases. Germline V gene lookup returns CDR1 LNHDA and CDR2 SQIVND (reference sequence). The CDR3 has 17 amino acids. CDR3 protein: CASSIGSGQGNSYEQYF. The CDR3 nucleotides read TGTGCCAGTAGTATCGGGTCAGGGCAGGGGAATTCCTACGAGCAGTACTTC.

This clone was seen a few times. The chain combines TRBV5-4 with TRBJ2-7; TRBD2 agrees at 16 bases. Germline-derived CDR1 and CDR2 are SGHNT and YYREEE (reference sequence). The CDR3 covers 16 residues. V shed 4 bases, J shed 3 bases, and the junction held 4 bases outside the gene matches. The DNA of the CDR3 is TGTGCCAGCAGCGAGGGACTAGCGGGAGGGGACTACGAGCAGTACTTC. Amino acids: CASSEGLAGGDYEQYF.